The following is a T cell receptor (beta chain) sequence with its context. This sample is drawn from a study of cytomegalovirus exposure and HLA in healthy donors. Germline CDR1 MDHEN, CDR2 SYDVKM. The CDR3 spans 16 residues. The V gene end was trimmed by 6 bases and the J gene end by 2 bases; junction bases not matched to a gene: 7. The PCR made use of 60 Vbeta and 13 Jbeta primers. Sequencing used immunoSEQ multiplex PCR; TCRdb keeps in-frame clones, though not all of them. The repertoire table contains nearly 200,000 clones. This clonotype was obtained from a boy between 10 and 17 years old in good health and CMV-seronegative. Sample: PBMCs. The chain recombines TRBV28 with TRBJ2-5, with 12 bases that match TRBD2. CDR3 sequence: CASSPSGGAEQETQYF. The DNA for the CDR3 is TGTGCCAGCAGCCCTAGCGGGGGGGCGGAACAAGAGACCCAGTACTTC.